What follows describes a single TCR beta chain. The data were obtained in a study of blood T cell repertoires in COVID-19. Study background: Some COVID-19 samples were acute and others convalescent; all came from the United States, Italy and Spain. From T cells, B-cell-depleted T cells, or PBMCs came the material, which was cDNA or gDNA.

As originally analysed: Estimation of nucleated cell counts relied on the amplification of reference gene primers. Method: immunoSEQ multiplex PCR; TCRdb's copy keeps in-frame clones and lacks some. V and J calls plus clone size are reproduced from that table; the DNA served to infer D and trimming. The profile shows approximately 300,000 clones, around nine tenths of them singletons. Followed over time, Seattle patients had been enrolled while infection was active. The CDR3 is made up of 14 amino acids. CDR1 SEHNR and CDR2 FQNEAQ come from the germline V gene (reference sequence). The trim removed 2 bases at V and 6 bases at J, leaving 4 bases unmatched.

The chain uses TRBV7-9 and TRBJ2-1; 7 nucleotides align to TRBD2. Sequencing used peripheral blood. The source is a woman in her twenties or thirties with COVID-19, enrolled during active disease. This CDR3 reads CASSLYTGGNEQFF. In DNA, the CDR3 is TGTGCCAGCAGCTTATATACGGGAGGCAATGAGCAGTTCTTC.